Listed below are T cell receptor beta chains from one sample, sequenced in a study of T-cell memory formation after mild COVID-19. Each CDR3 protein is one row after TCRdb ran MiXCR on the 5' RACE reads. The sample has tens of thousands of distinct CDR3 sequences, less than 7.5% seen once. Sequencing input: PBMCs or a T cell subset sorted from them (not recorded which). Receptor source: a man aged 18 to 30 who had mild COVID-19 (a few samples of this study predate the infection). Cell type and time point are not known. Both conserved end residues are part of each CDR3. Fields, in order: J gene, V gene, D gene, clone size, CDR3 protein, CDR3 DNA. D genes are given only for firm matches. Rows give clone size only sometimes, using once, few, many, or a class for an expanded clone.

j_gene: TRBJ2-5
v_gene: TRBV7-6
d_gene: NA
abundance: NA
CDR3aa: CASSPVQENQYF
CDR3nt: TGTGCCAGCAGCCCGGTCCAAGAGAACCAGTACTTC

j_gene: TRBJ2-3
v_gene: TRBV20-1
d_gene: TRBD2
abundance: many
CDR3aa: CSARTTAGVRPDTQYF
CDR3nt: TGCAGTGCTAGGACAACGGCGGGGGTCCGCCCAGATACGCAGTATTTT

j_gene: TRBJ2-4
v_gene: TRBV20-1
d_gene: NA
abundance: NA
CDR3aa: CSAIGVRAKNIQYF
CDR3nt: TGCAGTGCTATAGGAGTGAGGGCCAAAAACATTCAGTACTTC

j_gene: TRBJ1-3
v_gene: TRBV12-3/TRBV12-4
d_gene: NA
abundance: few
CDR3aa: CASSLRHLGNTIYF
CDR3nt: TGTGCCAGCAGTTTACGGCACCTTGGAAACACCATATATTTT

j_gene: TRBJ2-3
v_gene: TRBV7-9
d_gene: NA
abundance: many
CDR3aa: CASSSGGTVDTQYF
CDR3nt: TGTGCCAGCAGCTCTGGAGGGACCGTTGATACGCAGTATTTT

j_gene: TRBJ1-1
v_gene: TRBV5-1
d_gene: NA
abundance: NA
CDR3aa: CASSWDLNTEAFF
CDR3nt: TGCGCCAGCAGCTGGGATTTGAACACTGAAGCTTTCTTT

j_gene: TRBJ2-7
v_gene: TRBV7-9
d_gene: NA
abundance: NA
CDR3aa: CASSSREPYEQYF
CDR3nt: TGTGCCAGCAGCTCCAGGGAACCCTACGAGCAGTACTTC

j_gene: TRBJ2-7
v_gene: TRBV19
d_gene: TRBD1
abundance: NA
CDR3aa: CASSIYRGQLYEQYF
CDR3nt: TGTGCCAGTAGTATTTACAGGGGGCAACTCTACGAGCAGTACTTC

j_gene: TRBJ2-5
v_gene: TRBV2
d_gene: TRBD1
abundance: NA
CDR3aa: CASLYIPGGGQTQYF
CDR3nt: TGTGCCAGTCTTTACATCCCAGGGGGCGGGCAGACCCAGTACTTC

j_gene: TRBJ2-3
v_gene: TRBV7-9
d_gene: NA
abundance: many
CDR3aa: CASSPLGADTQYF
CDR3nt: TGTGCCAGCAGCCCCCTTGGGGCAGATACGCAGTATTTT

j_gene: TRBJ1-2
v_gene: TRBV4-2
d_gene: TRBD1
abundance: NA
CDR3aa: CASSQSTGQGNYGYTF
CDR3nt: TGTGCCAGCAGCCAGTCTACAGGACAGGGTAACTATGGCTACACCTTC

j_gene: TRBJ2-3
v_gene: TRBV5-1
d_gene: NA
abundance: NA
CDR3aa: CASSLGSGPDTQYF
CDR3nt: TGCGCCAGCAGCCTGGGGTCAGGCCCAGATACGCAGTATTTT

j_gene: TRBJ1-6
v_gene: TRBV5-5
d_gene: NA
abundance: few
CDR3aa: CASSLGPPNYNSPLHF
CDR3nt: TGTGCCAGCAGCTTAGGACCGCCTAATTATAATTCACCCCTCCACTTT

j_gene: TRBJ2-3
v_gene: TRBV12-3/TRBV12-4
d_gene: NA
abundance: few
CDR3aa: CASSPDLGLMNTDTQYF
CDR3nt: TGTGCCAGCAGTCCCGACCTCGGACTGATGAACACAGATACGCAGTATTTT

j_gene: TRBJ1-5
v_gene: TRBV7-3
d_gene: TRBD1
abundance: NA
CDR3aa: CASSPTYGTGDQPQHF
CDR3nt: TGTGCCAGCAGCCCGACCTATGGGACAGGGGATCAGCCCCAGCATTTT

j_gene: TRBJ1-6
v_gene: TRBV4-3
d_gene: NA
abundance: NA
CDR3aa: CASRQDTGHNSPLHF
CDR3nt: TGCGCCAGCAGACAAGATACAGGGCACAATTCACCCCTCCACTTT

j_gene: TRBJ2-7
v_gene: TRBV10-3
d_gene: TRBD2
abundance: few
CDR3aa: CAINPSGGTYEQYF
CDR3nt: TGTGCCATCAACCCTAGCGGGGGGACCTACGAGCAGTACTTC

j_gene: TRBJ2-7
v_gene: TRBV5-6
d_gene: NA
abundance: few
CDR3aa: CASSLVVSYEQYF
CDR3nt: TGTGCCAGCAGCTTAGTCGTCTCCTACGAGCAGTACTTC

j_gene: TRBJ2-6
v_gene: TRBV5-1
d_gene: TRBD1
abundance: few
CDR3aa: CASSTGQGDGANVLTF
CDR3nt: TGCGCCAGCAGCACGGGACAGGGGGATGGGGCCAACGTCCTGACTTTC

j_gene: TRBJ1-1
v_gene: TRBV9
d_gene: NA
abundance: NA
CDR3aa: CASSVGPTGHEAFF
CDR3nt: TGTGCCAGCAGCGTAGGACCTACAGGCCATGAAGCTTTCTTT

j_gene: TRBJ1-4
v_gene: TRBV5-1
d_gene: TRBD1
abundance: NA
CDR3aa: CASSRAGTGGNEKLFF
CDR3nt: TGCGCCAGCAGCCGCGCCGGGACAGGGGGTAATGAAAAACTGTTTTTT